Reported below is one T cell receptor (beta chain). V lost 5 bases, J lost 5 bases, and 8 bases stayed unmatched. From germline, CDR1 is LNHNV and CDR2 YYDKDF (reference sequence). The CDR3 is 15 amino acids. The planned depth of sequencing spanned 1 in 200,000 to 1 in 1 million T cells. Clones were read by immunoSEQ multiplex PCR, and TCRdb kept only the in-frame ones, dropping some. The sample lists fewer than 400,000 clones; roughly 67% were seen once. The source of the sample is a study of cytotoxic CD8 clonotypes in ibrutinib-treated CLL. The V call is TRBV15, the J call TRBJ1-5; 8 nucleotides agree with TRBD1. Sample: PBMCs, taken after 36 months of ibrutinib treatment. This clonotype was obtained from a human donor with chronic lymphocytic leukemia. The CDR3 DNA reads TGTGCCACCAGCTCAATGGACAGGGTGGATCAGCCCCAGCATTTT. Its translation: CATSSMDRVDQPQHF.